The present T cell receptor (beta chain) was sequenced within a study of blood T cell repertoires in COVID-19. Study-wide background: There were acute and convalescent COVID-19 samples, and they came from the United States, Italy and Spain.

This clone appeared once. Clinical history as reported by participants underpinned cohort assignment. The V gene lost 2 bases and the J gene lost 3 bases, with 19 bases spanning the gap. Germline values: CDR1 SQVTM, CDR2 ANQGSEA. CDR3 length: 16 amino acids. The assay was immunoSEQ multiplex PCR, and TCRdb's table has in-frame clones only and misses some. The repertoire consists of 140,000 to 150,000 clones, with 85% to 90% occurring once and the leading ten covering 10% to 12%. The rearrangement uses TRBV29-1 and TRBJ2-5; D is uncertain. The specimen was PBMCs or T cells enriched from blood (not recorded which). The clonotype comes from a man aged 55-75 years who had recovered from COVID-19. The CDR3 DNA reads TGCAGCGTTGAAAGGAACCTCGCCCTGGCGGAAGAGACCCAGTACTTC. Amino acids: CSVERNLALAEETQYF.